The 20 T cell receptor beta chains listed next were all sequenced from one sample in a study of long-term antiretroviral therapy in people with HIV. They ran version v3.0 of the immunoSEQ assay at survey level. The assay was immunoSEQ multiplex PCR, and TCRdb's table has in-frame clones only and misses some. The table records roughly 28,000 clones, roughly nine tenths of them present only once. The source was unsorted PBMCs, collected 3.1 years after starting antiretroviral therapy. These receptors all come from a man between 18 and 29 years old with HIV.

This chain joins TRBV7-6 and TRBJ2-1, with TRBD1 matching 10 bases. J lost 7 bases, V lost 3 bases, and 15 bases had no gene match. Germline values: CDR1 SGHVS, CDR2 FNYEAQ. The CDR3 loop spans 18 amino acids. The CDR3 nucleotides read TGTGCCAGCAGCTTCTTTCGTTTTGGGACAGGGGCAGAAAATGAGCAGTTCTTC. Its translation: CASSFFRFGTGAENEQFF.

CDR3 region: CASTLKAGPYEQYF. The CDR3 coding sequence is TGTGCCAGCACCCTTAAAGCAGGACCCTACGAGCAGTACTTC. The chain couples TRBV7-9 to TRBJ2-7; no clear D. Trimming removed 7 bases at V and 2 bases at J, with 15 bases between. The CDR3 runs to 14 residues. Per the germline V gene, CDR1 is SEHNR and CDR2 is FQNEAQ (reference sequence). Filled out from reference TRBV7-9 and TRBJ2-7, the complete variable domain reads DTGVSQNPRHKITKRGQNVTFRCDPISEHNRLYWYRQTLGQGPEFLTYFQNEAQLEKSRLLSDRFSAERPKGSFSTLEIQRTEQGDSAMYLCASTLKAGPYEQYFGPGTRLTVT.

The chain combines TRBV5-4 with TRBJ1-4; D might be TRBD1 (5 bases). Deletions cut 0 bases from V and 8 bases from J, with 11 bases between. The CDR3 has 14 amino acids. From germline, CDR1 is SGHNT and CDR2 YYREEE (reference sequence). CDR3 region: CASSLAGAKEKLFF. The CDR3 DNA is TGTGCCAGCAGCTTGGCCGGGGCAAAGGAAAAACTGTTTTTT. The variable domain in full, with the rest retrieved from reference TRBV5-4 and TRBJ1-4, is ETGVTQSPTHLIKTRGQQVTLRCSSQSGHNTVSWYQQALGQGPQFIFQYYREEENGRGNFPPRFSGLQFPNYSSELNVNALELDDSALYLCASSLAGAKEKLFFGSGTQLSVL.

This sequence joins TRBV7-2 and TRBJ2-3; 8 bases align to TRBD2. The CDR3 extends over 14 amino acids. From germline, CDR1 is SGHTA and CDR2 FQGNSA. J lost 5 bases, V lost 1 base, and 2 bases had no gene match. The CDR3 is CASSLVAGGDTQYF. The CDR3 nucleotides read TGTGCCAGCAGCTTAGTTGCGGGAGGAGATACGCAGTATTTT.

The chain is built from TRBV4-3 and TRBJ1-4; D is perhaps TRBD1 (5 bases). Germline-derived CDR1 and CDR2 are LGHNA and YSLEER. V was clipped by 0 bases and J by 12 bases, with 11 bases between them. The CDR3 has 13 residues. CDR3 bases: TGCGCCAGCAGCCAAGAGGGGTCGGGGCAACTGTTTTTT. It translates to CASSQEGSGQLFF.

This clone appeared once. V is TRBV4-2 and J is TRBJ1-4, with unresolved D. The CDR3 totals 16 residues. Germline CDR1 LGHNA, CDR2 YNFKEQ. V lost 1 base and J lost 0, with 9 bases in between. In nucleotides, the CDR3 is TGTGCCAGCAGCCAAGTTCCGATGGCAACTAATGAAAAACTGTTTTTT. Protein: CASSQVPMATNEKLFF.

The rearrangement links TRBV7-2 to TRBJ1-2; D gene uncertain. The germline V and J ends were trimmed by 3 bases and 6 bases, with 17 bases remaining between them. The CDR3 length is 15 residues. CDR1 SGHTA and CDR2 FQGNSA come from the germline V gene. CDR3 protein: CASSFSHTTPNGYTF. For the CDR3, the DNA is TGTGCCAGCAGCTTTTCCCACACCACGCCCAATGGCTACACCTTC.

This sequence joins TRBV6-5 and TRBJ1-6; D gene uncertain. Germline V gene sequence: CDR1 MNHEY, CDR2 SVGAGI. Trimming took 0 bases from V and 10 from J, leaving 10 bases between them. The CDR3 length is 14 residues. CDR3 sequence (DNA): TGTGCCAGCAGTTACTCTTTTGGGGTCTCACCCCTCCACTTT. This translates into CASSYSFGVSPLHF.

The chain couples TRBV15 to TRBJ2-7; tentatively, D is TRBD1 or TRBD2 (5 bases each). The CDR3 is 14 amino acids. Looked up from germline, CDR1 is LNHNV and CDR2 is YYDKDF (reference sequence). V was shortened by 1 base and J by 0 bases, with 7 bases between the two germline ends. This chain's CDR3 is CATSRGDVSYEQYF. The CDR3 coding sequence is TGTGCCACCAGCAGAGGGGACGTCTCCTACGAGCAGTACTTC.

The chain employs TRBV5-6 and TRBJ2-1; D perhaps matches TRBD1 (5 bases). The germline gives CDR1 SGHDT, CDR2 YYEEEE. Trimming shortened V by 0 bases and J by 9 bases, and 10 bases separated the two germline ends. This CDR3 has 13 amino acids. The CDR3 reads CASSLAAQGEQFF. In DNA form, the CDR3 reads TGTGCCAGCAGCTTGGCGGCGCAGGGTGAGCAGTTCTTC.

The genes are TRBV7-8 and TRBJ2-7, with TRBD1 as a possible D gene (7 bases). The CDR3 has 15 residues. CDR1 and CDR2 from the germline V gene are SGHVS and FQNEAQ. V gave up 4 bases and J gave up 2 bases, with 15 bases separating them. Here the CDR3 reads CASSSSGGFTYEQYF. CDR3 nucleotides: TGTGCCAGCAGCTCCTCAGGGGGGTTTACCTACGAGCAGTACTTC.

This clone was counted only a few times. This chain uses TRBV6-1 with TRBJ1-2, with D possibly matching TRBD1 (6 bases). This CDR3 has 12 residues. The germline gives CDR1 MNHNS, CDR2 SASEGT. V lost 10 bases to trimming and J lost 9 bases, with 18 bases between them. CDR3 residues: CAILETGPSYTF. In DNA form, the CDR3 reads TGTGCCATCCTCGAGACAGGCCCCAGCTACACCTTC.

The gene calls are TRBV7-6 and TRBJ1-1; weak D call: TRBD1 (5 bases). Germline lookup yields CDR1 SGHVS and CDR2 FNYEAQ. The CDR3 runs to 12 residues. V lost 7 bases, J lost 5 bases, and 11 bases lay in between. CDR3 amino acids: CASNDGGTEAFF. For the CDR3, the DNA is TGTGCCAGCAACGACGGGGGTACTGAAGCTTTCTTT.

A single count supports this clone. This sequence joins TRBV4-3 and TRBJ2-7, with TRBD1 as a possible D gene (6 bases). The V end was cut by 0 bases, the J end by 1 base, with 19 bases between. The CDR3 is 18 amino acids. Germline V gene data show CDR1 as LGHNA and CDR2 as YSLEER. The DNA for the CDR3 is TGCGCCAGCAGCCAAGAAAGGGGCCGGGACACCTTATCCTACGAGCAGTACTTC. Translation gives CASSQERGRDTLSYEQYF.

The chain links TRBV4-3 to TRBJ1-2; D is possibly TRBD1 (5 bases). The V end was cut by 4 bases, the J end by 8 bases, with 14 bases between. The CDR3 runs 13 residues. Germline V CDR1 and CDR2: LGHNA, YSLEER. CDR3 sequence (DNA): TGCGCCAGCAGCCGAAGACTCAGGGACGGCTACACCTTC. Translated, it gives CASSRRLRDGYTF.

This clone was detected only once. V usage is TRBV14 and J usage is TRBJ2-7; 7 positions agree with TRBD2. The V gene end was trimmed by 1 base and the J gene end by 6 bases; junction bases not matched to a gene: 12. Germline CDR1 reads SGHDN; CDR2 reads FVKESK. The CDR3 is made up of 16 amino acids. CDR3 in amino acids: CASSQGYGQRGGEQYF. The CDR3 bases are TGTGCCAGCAGCCAAGGGTACGGGCAGCGCGGGGGCGAGCAGTACTTC.

The chain is built from TRBV11-1 and TRBJ1-2; D is uncertain. Germline values: CDR1 SGHAT, CDR2 FQDESV (reference sequence). Trimming cost V 4 bases and J 7 bases, with 16 bases left between them. CDR3 size: 14 residues. CDR3 in DNA: TGTGCCAGCAGCTCCCCGCCTGGCAGTTCTGGCTACACCTTC. Its protein is CASSSPPGSSGYTF.

V is TRBV15 and J is TRBJ2-5; 9 bases are shared with TRBD1. The CDR3 runs 16 residues. V shed 5 bases, J shed 4 bases, and the junction held 11 bases outside the gene matches. Germline lookup yields CDR1 LNHNV and CDR2 YYDKDF (reference sequence). CDR3 nucleotides: TGTGCCACCAGCCTCGCCCTCGGACAGGGGCGAGAGACCCAGTACTTC. This translates into CATSLALGQGRETQYF.

The J gene is TRBJ2-3, the V gene TRBV9; tentatively, D is TRBD1 (6 bases). V lost 8 bases and J lost 3, with 16 bases in between. Germline V gene lookup returns CDR1 SGDLS and CDR2 YYNGEE. CDR3 length equals 14 residues. The CDR3: CASGGRENTDTQYF. The CDR3 nucleotides read TGTGCCAGTGGGGGCAGGGAAAATACAGATACGCAGTATTTT.

This clone was counted a few times. The V gene is TRBV4-1, the J gene TRBJ2-7; 8 bases are a match to TRBD2. The CDR3 contains 17 residues. Germline V CDR1 and CDR2: MGHRA, YSYEKL. V shed 1 base and J 2 bases; nucleotides not matched to a gene: 10. The CDR3, as DNA: TGCGCCAGCAGCCAAGGACTCGGCGGGAGGTCCCCCTACGAGCAGTACTTC. This sequence encodes CASSQGLGGRSPYEQYF.